The T cell receptor (beta chain) described here comes from a study of shared clonotypes between healthy human individuals. Study findings and constraints: Non-shared clonotypes displayed generation probabilities falling below those of clonotypes present in all four donors. There were few donors, and this limited the genetic and exposure-history diversity represented.

Donors were Caucasian adults residing in Nashville, Tennessee, USA. About this clone: Its target is not known.

Replicate PCRs run on sorted subsets employed around 200 ng DNA, tens of thousands of T cell genomes. Profiled with immunoSEQ multiplex PCR; TCRdb holds only in-frame clones, not every one. The sample holds 1 million to 1.2 million clones; approximately 80% are singletons and the top ten take about 0.89%. Per germline, CDR1 SGHTA and CDR2 FQGNSA. The length of the CDR3 is 18 residues. J lost 4 bases, V lost 2 bases, and 10 bases had no gene match. Material: memory CD4+ T cells from PBMCs. Subset in this sample: CD45RA-negative fraction. The clonotype was recovered from a man aged 18 to 35 in good health. Some clones in this sample may be carry-over from other donors' samples. The rearrangement links TRBV7-2 to TRBJ2-2; 10 nucleotides align to TRBD2. This CDR3 is CASSLKPSGRAGTGELFF. In DNA form, the CDR3 reads TGTGCCAGCAGCTTAAAACCCAGCGGGAGGGCCGGCACCGGGGAGCTGTTTTTT.